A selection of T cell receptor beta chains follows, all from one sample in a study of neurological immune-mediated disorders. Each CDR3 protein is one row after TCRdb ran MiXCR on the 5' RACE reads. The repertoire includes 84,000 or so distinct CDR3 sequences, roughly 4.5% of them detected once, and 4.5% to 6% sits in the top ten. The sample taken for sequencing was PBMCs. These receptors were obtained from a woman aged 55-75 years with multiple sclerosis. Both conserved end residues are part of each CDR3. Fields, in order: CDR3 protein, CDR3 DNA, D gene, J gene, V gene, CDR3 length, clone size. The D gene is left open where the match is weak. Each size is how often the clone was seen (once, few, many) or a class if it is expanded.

CDR3: CASSYTTATNEKLFF; DNA: TGTGCCAGCAGCTACACGACAGCAACTAATGAAAAACTGTTTTTT; D: -; J: TRBJ1-4; V: TRBV5-6; length: 15; size: many
CDR3: CASSLVSSSTSEQYF; DNA: TGCGCCAGCAGCTTGGTTTCCTCCTCTACAAGCGAGCAGTACTTC; D: -; J: TRBJ2-7; V: TRBV5-1; length: 15; size: many
CDR3: CASSLPPGNTDTQYF; DNA: TGTGCCAGCAGCTTACCTCCAGGGAACACAGATACGCAGTATTTT; D: -; J: TRBJ2-3; V: TRBV7-2; length: 15; size: many
CDR3: CSARGPLGEQYF; DNA: TGCAGTGCTAGAGGCCCATTGGGCGAGCAGTACTTC; D: -; J: TRBJ2-7; V: TRBV20-1; length: 12; size: many
CDR3: CASSPRTSGAPEQYF; DNA: TGCGCCAGCAGCCCCAGGACTAGCGGGGCTCCCGAGCAGTACTTC; D: TRBD2; J: TRBJ2-7; V: TRBV5-1; length: 15; size: many
CDR3: CASSEGGDTGELFF; DNA: TGTGCCAGCAGTGAGGGGGGGGACACCGGGGAGCTGTTTTTT; D: TRBD2; J: TRBJ2-2; V: TRBV6-4; length: 14; size: medium-sized
CDR3: CSALGGGPYEQYF; DNA: TGCAGTGCTCTTGGGGGAGGACCATACGAGCAGTACTTC; D: -; J: TRBJ2-7; V: TRBV20-1; length: 13; size: many
CDR3: CASRPGPRYEQYF; DNA: TGCGCCAGCAGGCCGGGACCCCGCTACGAGCAGTACTTC; D: -; J: TRBJ2-7; V: TRBV5-1; length: 13; size: many
CDR3: CASSLGAPSYNSPLHF; DNA: TGTGCCAGCAGTTTAGGGGCCCCCTCCTATAATTCACCCCTCCACTTT; D: -; J: TRBJ1-6; V: TRBV12-3/TRBV12-4; length: 16; size: many
CDR3: CASSPAAPNSPLHF; DNA: TGTGCCAGCTCACCGGCGGCCCCTAATTCACCCCTCCACTTT; D: -; J: TRBJ1-6; V: TRBV18; length: 14; size: many
CDR3: CASSPAGVNSGANVLTF; DNA: TGTGCCAGCTCACCGGCAGGGGTAAACTCTGGGGCCAACGTCCTGACTTTC; D: -; J: TRBJ2-6; V: TRBV18; length: 17; size: many
CDR3: CASGRRASTDTQYF; DNA: TGTGCCAGCGGAAGGCGCGCTAGCACAGATACGCAGTATTTT; D: -; J: TRBJ2-3; V: TRBV6-5; length: 14; size: many
CDR3: CASSVDDLPPDTIYF; DNA: TGTGCCAGCAGCGTAGATGATTTACCCCCGGACACCATATATTTT; D: -; J: TRBJ1-3; V: TRBV9; length: 15; size: many
CDR3: CASSQSGGRSGELFF; DNA: TGTGCCAGCAGCCAATCTGGGGGGCGTTCCGGGGAGCTGTTTTTT; D: -; J: TRBJ2-2; V: TRBV3-1; length: 15; size: many
CDR3: CASSPRQGQRPFF; DNA: TGTGCCAGCAGCCCCAGACAGGGCCAGAGGCCGTTCTTC; D: TRBD1; J: TRBJ2-1; V: TRBV6-5; length: 13; size: many
CDR3: CASSTQRGSYNEQFF; DNA: TGTGCCAGCAGCACCCAGCGGGGGTCATACAATGAGCAGTTCTTC; D: TRBD2; J: TRBJ2-1; V: TRBV7-7; length: 15; size: many
CDR3: CASSLAGDYNEQFF; DNA: TGTGCCAGCAGTCTAGCGGGGGACTACAATGAGCAGTTCTTC; D: -; J: TRBJ2-1; V: TRBV21-1; length: 14; size: many
CDR3: CASSLGSGEKLFF; DNA: TGCGCCAGCAGCCTGGGTTCAGGAGAAAAACTGTTTTTT; D: -; J: TRBJ1-4; V: TRBV5-1; length: 13; size: many
CDR3: CASSSAGNEQFF; DNA: TGTGCCAGCAGCTCAGCAGGGAATGAGCAGTTCTTC; D: -; J: TRBJ2-1; V: TRBV5-5; length: 12; size: many
CDR3: CASSQGPRNQPQHF; DNA: TGTGCCAGCAGCCAGGGGCCACGAAATCAGCCCCAGCATTTT; D: -; J: TRBJ1-5; V: TRBV11-2; length: 14; size: many
CDR3: CASSLAAGTGINTEAFF; DNA: TGCGCCAGCAGCTTGGCCGCCGGGACAGGGATCAACACTGAAGCTTTCTTT; D: TRBD1; J: TRBJ1-1; V: TRBV5-1; length: 17; size: many
CDR3: CATSDLGVDTQYF; DNA: TGTGCCACCAGTGATTTGGGGGTAGATACGCAGTATTTT; D: -; J: TRBJ2-3; V: TRBV24-1; length: 13; size: many
CDR3: CASSQASSSRQFF; DNA: TGTGCCAGCAGTCAAGCTAGCTCCTCGAGGCAGTTTTTT; D: -; J: TRBJ2-2; V: TRBV6-2/TRBV6-3; length: 13; size: many
CDR3: CASTPRPGQGYEQYF; DNA: TGTGCCAGCACCCCGCGGCCGGGACAGGGGTACGAGCAGTACTTC; D: TRBD1; J: TRBJ2-7; V: TRBV9; length: 15; size: many
CDR3: CASSRTEQRAGANVLTF; DNA: TGTGCCAGCAGCCGCACAGAACAGAGGGCTGGGGCCAACGTCCTGACTTTC; D: -; J: TRBJ2-6; V: TRBV11-2; length: 17; size: many
CDR3: CASSLYEGNSPLHF; DNA: TGTGCCAGCAGTTTATATGAGGGGAATTCACCCCTCCACTTT; D: -; J: TRBJ1-6; V: TRBV12-3/TRBV12-4; length: 14; size: many
CDR3: CASSAERENYGYTF; DNA: TGTGCCAGCAGTGCCGAACGAGAAAACTATGGCTACACCTTC; D: -; J: TRBJ1-2; V: TRBV6-6; length: 14; size: many
CDR3: CASSLAFSQLYGYTF; DNA: TGTGCCAGCAGCTTAGCGTTTTCACAGCTCTATGGCTACACCTTC; D: -; J: TRBJ1-2; V: TRBV7-9; length: 15; size: many
CDR3: CASSLRGPQPQHF; DNA: TGTGCCAGCAGTTTAAGGGGGCCTCAGCCCCAGCATTTT; D: TRBD1; J: TRBJ1-5; V: TRBV12-3/TRBV12-4; length: 13; size: many
CDR3: CASSYPRGSAYEQYF; DNA: TGTGCCAGCAGTTACCCCAGGGGCAGCGCCTACGAGCAGTACTTC; D: -; J: TRBJ2-7; V: TRBV6-5; length: 15; size: many
CDR3: CASRGLAGSYNEQFF; DNA: TGCGCCAGCAGGGGGCTAGCGGGGTCCTACAATGAGCAGTTCTTC; D: TRBD2; J: TRBJ2-1; V: TRBV5-1; length: 15; size: many
CDR3: CASSPSPQETQYF; DNA: TGCGCCAGCAGCCCCTCGCCTCAAGAGACCCAGTACTTC; D: -; J: TRBJ2-5; V: TRBV5-1; length: 13; size: many
CDR3: CASSLDRVLGPLHF; DNA: TGTGCCAGCAGCTTGGACAGGGTTTTGGGTCCCCTCCACTTT; D: -; J: TRBJ1-6; V: TRBV5-4; length: 14; size: few
CDR3: CASSFTSGGGQETQYF; DNA: TGTGCCAGCAGTTTTACTAGCGGGGGTGGCCAAGAGACCCAGTACTTC; D: TRBD2; J: TRBJ2-5; V: TRBV12-3/TRBV12-4; length: 16; size: many
CDR3: CASLGVSEQYF; DNA: TGTGCCAGCCTGGGGGTCAGCGAGCAGTACTTC; D: -; J: TRBJ2-7; V: TRBV12-3/TRBV12-4; length: 11; size: many
CDR3: CASSSPRQGDYNEQFF; DNA: TGTGCCAGCAGCTCCCCTAGGCAGGGAGACTACAATGAGCAGTTCTTC; D: -; J: TRBJ2-1; V: TRBV9; length: 16; size: many
CDR3: CASSAGGQSSTDTQYF; DNA: TGCGCCAGCAGCGCGGGCGGACAGTCTAGCACAGATACGCAGTATTTT; D: -; J: TRBJ2-3; V: TRBV5-1; length: 16; size: many
CDR3: CATSRTGGTGELFF; DNA: TGTGCCACCAGCCGGACAGGGGGTACCGGGGAGCTGTTTTTT; D: TRBD1; J: TRBJ2-2; V: TRBV15; length: 14; size: many
CDR3: CASSLRQDLADEQYF; DNA: TGCGCCAGCAGCCTGAGACAAGATTTGGCGGACGAGCAGTACTTC; D: -; J: TRBJ2-7; V: TRBV5-1; length: 15; size: many
CDR3: CASSPPTGGGYTF; DNA: TGTGCCAGCAGCCCTCCCACGGGAGGCGGCTACACCTTC; D: -; J: TRBJ1-2; V: TRBV6-5; length: 13; size: many
CDR3: CSARDWAGTSYEQYF; DNA: TGCAGTGCTAGAGACTGGGCAGGCACCTCCTACGAGCAGTACTTC; D: -; J: TRBJ2-7; V: TRBV20-1; length: 15; size: many
CDR3: CASSPTSGTYNEQFF; DNA: TGTGCCAGCAGCCCTACTAGCGGCACGTACAATGAGCAGTTCTTC; D: TRBD2; J: TRBJ2-1; V: TRBV12-3/TRBV12-4; length: 15; size: many
CDR3: CASNAQGFLTEAFF; DNA: TGTGCCAGCAACGCCCAGGGGTTCCTTACTGAAGCTTTCTTT; D: -; J: TRBJ1-1; V: TRBV12-3/TRBV12-4; length: 14; size: many
CDR3: CSARLPSGGGGQETQYF; DNA: TGCAGTGCTAGGCTACCTAGCGGGGGAGGTGGGCAAGAGACCCAGTACTTC; D: TRBD2; J: TRBJ2-5; V: TRBV20-1; length: 17; size: many
CDR3: CASSLAAGTGNSPLHF; DNA: TGTGCCAGCAGCTTAGCGGCGGGTACGGGTAATTCACCCCTCCACTTT; D: -; J: TRBJ1-6; V: TRBV7-9; length: 16; size: many